A selection of T cell receptor beta chains follows, all from one sample in a study of response to subunit inactivated influenza vaccine. TCRdb reprocessed the RT-PCR reads via MiXCR and lists one record per CDR3 protein. Found here are 590,000 or so distinct CDR3 sequences, 12% to 15% of them singletons; the top ten hold approximately 7.6%. Sequencing used PBMCs from blood, obtained 14 to 15 days before vaccination. These receptors all stem from a man in his fifties or sixties who received an inactivated influenza vaccine. CDR3s include the opening cysteine and the closing phenylalanine or tryptophan. Each record gives: clone size, J gene, V gene, D gene, CDR3 DNA, CDR3 protein. A D gene is named only where the DNA matches it firmly. Only some rows state a clone size, as once, few, many or a class for expanded clones.

clone_size: -; j_call: TRBJ2-1; v_call: TRBV24-1; d_call: TRBD2; cdr3_nt: TGTGCCACCAGTGACAGTAGCGGGGTTGAGCAGTTCTTC; cdr3_aa: CATSDSSGVEQFF
clone_size: many; j_call: TRBJ2-2; v_call: TRBV7-9; d_call: -; cdr3_nt: TGTGCCAGCAGCTGGTACCTTGGGTTTGACACCGGGGAGCTGTTTTTT; cdr3_aa: CASSWYLGFDTGELFF
clone_size: -; j_call: TRBJ2-7; v_call: TRBV6-2/TRBV6-3; d_call: TRBD2; cdr3_nt: TGTGCCAGCACCCGAGCGGGGGTCTCCTACGAGCAGTACTTC; cdr3_aa: CASTRAGVSYEQYF
clone_size: -; j_call: TRBJ1-2; v_call: TRBV6-2/TRBV6-3; d_call: TRBD1; cdr3_nt: TGTGCCAGCAGCCCCCGGGACAGGGCCACCAACTATGGCTACACCTTC; cdr3_aa: CASSPRDRATNYGYTF
clone_size: few; j_call: TRBJ1-1; v_call: TRBV20-1; d_call: -; cdr3_nt: TGCAGTGCTAGAGTTGGGTCCTTACACGGTCAAGGCACTGAAGCTTTCTTT; cdr3_aa: CSARVGSLHGQGTEAFF
clone_size: -; j_call: TRBJ2-4; v_call: TRBV7-2; d_call: -; cdr3_nt: TGTGCCAGCAGCTTACAGGGTATCGACAAAAACATTCAGTACTTC; cdr3_aa: CASSLQGIDKNIQYF
clone_size: few; j_call: TRBJ1-1; v_call: TRBV7-2; d_call: -; cdr3_nt: TGTGCCAGCAGCTTAGATGCAGGTCATACTGAAGCTTTCTTT; cdr3_aa: CASSLDAGHTEAFF
clone_size: few; j_call: TRBJ2-5; v_call: TRBV12-3/TRBV12-4; d_call: TRBD2; cdr3_nt: TGTGCCAGCAGTGAGGATAGCGGGGGGGCCGTGGGCGAGACCCAGTACTTC; cdr3_aa: CASSEDSGGAVGETQYF
clone_size: few; j_call: TRBJ2-3; v_call: TRBV18; d_call: -; cdr3_nt: TGTGCCAGCTCACCTCTACCCCTAGCGACCTCCACAGATACGCAGTATTTT; cdr3_aa: CASSPLPLATSTDTQYF
clone_size: few; j_call: TRBJ2-7; v_call: TRBV29-1; d_call: TRBD1; cdr3_nt: TGCAGCGTTCGGCCGGGACAGTCCTACGAGCAGTACTTC; cdr3_aa: CSVRPGQSYEQYF
clone_size: many; j_call: TRBJ1-1; v_call: TRBV9; d_call: TRBD1; cdr3_nt: TGTGCCAGCAGCGTATCCCCGGGACAGGGCGCTGAAGCTTTCTTT; cdr3_aa: CASSVSPGQGAEAFF
clone_size: many; j_call: TRBJ2-7; v_call: TRBV2; d_call: -; cdr3_nt: TGTGCCAGCAGTGATTTTGGCACCCAAAGCGACTACGAGCAGTACTTC; cdr3_aa: CASSDFGTQSDYEQYF
clone_size: many; j_call: TRBJ1-1; v_call: TRBV6-4; d_call: -; cdr3_nt: TGTGCCAGCAGTGAATACAAAGACACTGAAGCTTTCTTT; cdr3_aa: CASSEYKDTEAFF
clone_size: -; j_call: TRBJ2-1; v_call: TRBV6-6; d_call: TRBD2; cdr3_nt: TGTGCCAGCAGTCAACTCTTTAGTAGCGGGAGTTCCTACAATGAGCAGTTCTTC; cdr3_aa: CASSQLFSSGSSYNEQFF
clone_size: few; j_call: TRBJ1-5; v_call: TRBV20-1; d_call: -; cdr3_nt: TGCAGTACCAGCACGGGGTTCAATCAGCCCCAGCATTTT; cdr3_aa: CSTSTGFNQPQHF
clone_size: few; j_call: TRBJ2-1; v_call: TRBV6-2/TRBV6-3; d_call: TRBD1; cdr3_nt: TGTGCCAGCAGTTCCGCGACAGGGACCTCCTACAATGAGCAGTTCTTC; cdr3_aa: CASSSATGTSYNEQFF
clone_size: -; j_call: TRBJ2-1; v_call: TRBV9; d_call: TRBD1; cdr3_nt: TGTGCCAGCAGCGTAGGGGCAGGGGGAATCTACAATGAGCAGTTCTTC; cdr3_aa: CASSVGAGGIYNEQFF
clone_size: few; j_call: TRBJ1-5; v_call: TRBV7-2; d_call: TRBD1; cdr3_nt: TGTGCCAGCAGCACCCGGACAGGGGAAGGGCAGCCCCAGCATTTT; cdr3_aa: CASSTRTGEGQPQHF
clone_size: -; j_call: TRBJ2-1; v_call: TRBV3-1; d_call: -; cdr3_nt: TGTGCCAGCAGCCAAGAAACAGCGAGCTCCTACAATGAGCAGTTCTTC; cdr3_aa: CASSQETASSYNEQFF
clone_size: -; j_call: TRBJ2-2; v_call: TRBV3-1; d_call: -; cdr3_nt: TGTGCCAGCAGCCAAGTCGTGATGGGAGTCACCGGGGAGCTGTTTTTT; cdr3_aa: CASSQVVMGVTGELFF
clone_size: few; j_call: TRBJ2-5; v_call: TRBV28; d_call: -; cdr3_nt: TGTGCCAGCAGTTTATTTGCGCGGGAGACCCAGTACTTC; cdr3_aa: CASSLFARETQYF
clone_size: -; j_call: TRBJ2-1; v_call: TRBV7-2; d_call: -; cdr3_nt: TGTGCCAGCAGCTTAGGTCACAGGCGTCTAGGTGAGCAGTTCTTC; cdr3_aa: CASSLGHRRLGEQFF
clone_size: -; j_call: TRBJ1-5; v_call: TRBV19; d_call: -; cdr3_nt: TGTGCCAGTAACGTTTTTGATCAGCCCCAGCATTTT; cdr3_aa: CASNVFDQPQHF
clone_size: once; j_call: TRBJ2-3; v_call: TRBV12-3/TRBV12-4; d_call: -; cdr3_nt: TGTGCCAGCAGTTTAGGGGATATGGGCACAGATACGCAGTATTTT; cdr3_aa: CASSLGDMGTDTQYF
clone_size: -; j_call: TRBJ1-2; v_call: TRBV20-1; d_call: TRBD1; cdr3_nt: TGCAGTGCTAGGGGACAGGACAACTATGGCTACACCTTC; cdr3_aa: CSARGQDNYGYTF
clone_size: few; j_call: TRBJ2-2; v_call: TRBV20-1; d_call: -; cdr3_nt: TGCAGTGCTCGCTCTCAGGGAGGCGGGGAGCTGTTTTTT; cdr3_aa: CSARSQGGGELFF
clone_size: -; j_call: TRBJ2-1; v_call: TRBV4-1; d_call: -; cdr3_nt: TGCGCCAGCAGCCAAGTAGATATAGTCTCCTACAATGAGCAGTTCTTC; cdr3_aa: CASSQVDIVSYNEQFF
clone_size: -; j_call: TRBJ1-5; v_call: TRBV19; d_call: -; cdr3_nt: TGTGCCAGTAGTATATCAATGACGGGGGGACAGCCCCAGCATTTT; cdr3_aa: CASSISMTGGQPQHF
clone_size: few; j_call: TRBJ2-1; v_call: TRBV7-9; d_call: -; cdr3_nt: TGTGCCAGCAGCTTACGGGGAAGGGGTTACAACAATGAGCAGTTCTTC; cdr3_aa: CASSLRGRGYNNEQFF